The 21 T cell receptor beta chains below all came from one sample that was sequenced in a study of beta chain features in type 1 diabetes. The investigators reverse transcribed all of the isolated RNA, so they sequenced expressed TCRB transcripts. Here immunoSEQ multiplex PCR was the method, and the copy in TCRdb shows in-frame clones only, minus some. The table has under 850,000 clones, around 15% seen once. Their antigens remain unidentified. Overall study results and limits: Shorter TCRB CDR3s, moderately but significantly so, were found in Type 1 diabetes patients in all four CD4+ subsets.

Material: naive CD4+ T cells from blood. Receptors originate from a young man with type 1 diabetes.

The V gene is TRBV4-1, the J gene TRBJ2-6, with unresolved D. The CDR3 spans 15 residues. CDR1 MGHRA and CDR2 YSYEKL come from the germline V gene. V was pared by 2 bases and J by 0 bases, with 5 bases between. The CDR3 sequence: CASSQQYSGANVLTF. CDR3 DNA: TGCGCCAGCAGCCAACAGTACTCTGGGGCCAACGTCCTGACTTTC.

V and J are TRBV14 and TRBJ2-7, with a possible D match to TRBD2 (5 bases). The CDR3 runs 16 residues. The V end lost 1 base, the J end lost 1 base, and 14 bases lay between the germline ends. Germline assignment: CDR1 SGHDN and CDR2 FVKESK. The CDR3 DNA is TGTGCCAGCAGCCAAGCGGCGGGCTCGGGTTCCTACGAGCAGTACTTC. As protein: CASSQAAGSGSYEQYF.

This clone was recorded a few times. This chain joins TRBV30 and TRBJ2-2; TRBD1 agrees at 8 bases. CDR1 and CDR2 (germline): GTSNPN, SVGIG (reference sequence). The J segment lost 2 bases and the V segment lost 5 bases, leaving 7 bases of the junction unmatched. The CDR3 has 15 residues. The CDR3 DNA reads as TGTGCCTGGCACCGACAGGGGCCTAACACCGGGGAGCTGTTTTTT. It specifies CAWHRQGPNTGELFF.

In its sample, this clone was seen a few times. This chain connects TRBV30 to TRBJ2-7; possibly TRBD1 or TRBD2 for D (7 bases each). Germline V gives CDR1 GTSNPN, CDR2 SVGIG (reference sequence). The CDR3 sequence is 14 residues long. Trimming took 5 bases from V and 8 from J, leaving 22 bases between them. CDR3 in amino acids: CAWCTQGTTNKQYF. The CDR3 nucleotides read TGTGCCTGGTGCACACAGGGGACTACGAATAAGCAGTACTTC.

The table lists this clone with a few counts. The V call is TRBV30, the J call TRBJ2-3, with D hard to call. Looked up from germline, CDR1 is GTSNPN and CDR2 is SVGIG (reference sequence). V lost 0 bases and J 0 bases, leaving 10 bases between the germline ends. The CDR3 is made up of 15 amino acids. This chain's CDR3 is CAWSVNSLSTDTQYF. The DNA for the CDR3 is TGTGCCTGGAGTGTGAACAGTCTTAGCACAGATACGCAGTATTTT.

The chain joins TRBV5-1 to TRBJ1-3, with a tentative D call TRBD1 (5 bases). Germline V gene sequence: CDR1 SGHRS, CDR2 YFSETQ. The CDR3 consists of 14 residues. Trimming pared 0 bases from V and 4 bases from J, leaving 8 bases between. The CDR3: CASSLAAGGNTIYF. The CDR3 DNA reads TGCGCCAGCAGCTTGGCGGCAGGGGGAAACACCATATATTTT.

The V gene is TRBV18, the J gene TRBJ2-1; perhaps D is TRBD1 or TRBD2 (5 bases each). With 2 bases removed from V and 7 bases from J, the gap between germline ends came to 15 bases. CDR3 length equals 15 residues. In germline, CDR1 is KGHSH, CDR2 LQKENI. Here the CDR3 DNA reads TGTGCCAGCTCACCAGGTTCTGGGGGTGTGAATGAGCAGTTCTTC. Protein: CASSPGSGGVNEQFF.

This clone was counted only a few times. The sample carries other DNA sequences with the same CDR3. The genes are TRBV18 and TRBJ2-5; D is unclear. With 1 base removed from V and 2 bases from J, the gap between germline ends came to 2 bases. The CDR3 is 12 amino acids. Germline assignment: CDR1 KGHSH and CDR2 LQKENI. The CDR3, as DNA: TGTGCCAGCTCACCACGACAAGAGACCCAGTACTTC. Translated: CASSPRQETQYF.

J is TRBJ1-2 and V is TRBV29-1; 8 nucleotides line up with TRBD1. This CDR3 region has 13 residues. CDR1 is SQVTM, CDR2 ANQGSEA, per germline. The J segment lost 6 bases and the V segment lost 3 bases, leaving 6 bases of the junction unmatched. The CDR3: CSVDMSGGDGYTF. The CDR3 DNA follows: TGCAGCGTTGACATGTCAGGGGGCGATGGCTACACCTTC.

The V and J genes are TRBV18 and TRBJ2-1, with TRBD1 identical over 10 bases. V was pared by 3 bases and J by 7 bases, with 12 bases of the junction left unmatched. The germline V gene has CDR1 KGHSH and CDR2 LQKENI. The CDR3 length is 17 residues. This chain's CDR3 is CASSPAAGQGTWNEQFF. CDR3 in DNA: TGTGCCAGCTCACCGGCCGCGGGACAGGGGACGTGGAATGAGCAGTTCTTC.

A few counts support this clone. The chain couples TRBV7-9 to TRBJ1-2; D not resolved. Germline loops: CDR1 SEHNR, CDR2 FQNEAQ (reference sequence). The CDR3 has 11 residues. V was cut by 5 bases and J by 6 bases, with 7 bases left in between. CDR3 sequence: CASSAADGYTF. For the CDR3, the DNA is TGTGCCAGCAGCGCAGCAGATGGCTACACCTTC. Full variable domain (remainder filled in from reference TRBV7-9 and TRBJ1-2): DTGVSQNPRHKITKRGQNVTFRCDPISEHNRLYWYRQTLGQGPEFLTYFQNEAQLEKSRLLSDRFSAERPKGSFSTLEIQRTEQGDSAMYLCASSAADGYTFGSGTRLTVV.

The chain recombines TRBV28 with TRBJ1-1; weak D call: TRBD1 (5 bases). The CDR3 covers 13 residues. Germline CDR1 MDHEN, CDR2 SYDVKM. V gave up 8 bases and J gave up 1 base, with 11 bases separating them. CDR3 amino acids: CASGRGGNTEAFF. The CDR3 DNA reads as TGTGCCAGCGGCCGGGGGGGGAACACTGAAGCTTTCTTT.

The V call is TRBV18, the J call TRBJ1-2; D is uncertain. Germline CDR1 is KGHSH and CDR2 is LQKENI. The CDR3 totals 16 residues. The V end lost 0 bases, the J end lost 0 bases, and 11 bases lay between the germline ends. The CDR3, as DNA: TGTGCCAGCTCACCACCCTCCCCGCCAACTAACTATGGCTACACCTTC. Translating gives CASSPPSPPTNYGYTF.

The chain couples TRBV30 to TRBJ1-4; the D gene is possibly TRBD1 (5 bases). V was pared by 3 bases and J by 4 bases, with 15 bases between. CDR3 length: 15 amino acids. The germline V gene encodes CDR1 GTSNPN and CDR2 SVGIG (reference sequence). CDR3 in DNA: TGTGCCTGGAGCAGGGAAATGGGGTTTAATGAAAAACTGTTTTTT. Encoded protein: CAWSREMGFNEKLFF.

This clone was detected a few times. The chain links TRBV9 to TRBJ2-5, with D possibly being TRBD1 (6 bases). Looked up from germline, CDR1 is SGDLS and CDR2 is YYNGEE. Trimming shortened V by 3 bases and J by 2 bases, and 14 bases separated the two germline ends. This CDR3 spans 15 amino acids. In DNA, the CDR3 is TGTGCCAGCAGCGCGCTCGACAGGTTTCAAGAGACCCAGTACTTC. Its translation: CASSALDRFQETQYF. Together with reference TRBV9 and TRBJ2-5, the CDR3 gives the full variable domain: DSGVTQTPKHLITATGQRVTLRCSPRSGDLSVYWYQQSLDQGLQFLIQYYNGEERAKGNILERFSAQQFPDLHSELNLSSLELGDSALYFCASSALDRFQETQYFGPGTRLLVL.

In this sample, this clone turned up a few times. CDR3 amino acids: CASSMTWTADTQYF. CDR3 sequence (DNA): TGTGCCAGCAGCATGACCTGGACCGCAGATACGCAGTATTTT. This chain connects TRBV9 to TRBJ2-3; D is uncertain. This CDR3 comprises 14 residues. The ends were cut back, 4 bases at V and 4 bases at J, with 13 bases in the middle. Germline-derived CDR1 and CDR2 are SGDLS and YYNGEE.

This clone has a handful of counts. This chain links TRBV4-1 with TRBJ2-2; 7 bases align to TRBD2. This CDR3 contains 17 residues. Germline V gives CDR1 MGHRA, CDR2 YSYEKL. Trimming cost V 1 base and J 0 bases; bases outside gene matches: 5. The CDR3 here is CASSQVSSGTNTGELFF. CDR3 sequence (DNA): TGCGCCAGCAGCCAAGTATCCAGCGGGACGAACACCGGGGAGCTGTTTTTT.

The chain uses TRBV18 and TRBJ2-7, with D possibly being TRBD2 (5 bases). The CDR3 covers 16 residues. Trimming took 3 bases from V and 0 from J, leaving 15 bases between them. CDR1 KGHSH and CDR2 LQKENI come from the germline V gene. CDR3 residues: CASSPRTGTSSYEQYF. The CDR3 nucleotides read TGTGCCAGCTCACCTCGGACGGGAACCAGCTCCTACGAGCAGTACTTC.

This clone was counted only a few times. The CDR3 DNA sequence: TGTGCCTGGACGGGCCGGGGCGGAGTTTCACCCCTCCACTTT. This codes for CAWTGRGGVSPLHF. This chain uses TRBV30 with TRBJ1-6, with TRBD1 as a possible D gene (5 bases). This CDR3 spans 14 amino acids. Germline loops: CDR1 GTSNPN, CDR2 SVGIG (reference sequence). The V end lost 4 bases, the J end lost 9 bases, and 16 bases lay between the germline ends.

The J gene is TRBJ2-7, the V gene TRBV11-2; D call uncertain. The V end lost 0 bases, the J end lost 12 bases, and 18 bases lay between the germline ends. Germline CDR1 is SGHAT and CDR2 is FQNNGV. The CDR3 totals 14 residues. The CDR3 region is CASSLDWVRDSRYF. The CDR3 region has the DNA TGTGCCAGCAGCTTAGATTGGGTCCGCGACTCACGGTACTTC.

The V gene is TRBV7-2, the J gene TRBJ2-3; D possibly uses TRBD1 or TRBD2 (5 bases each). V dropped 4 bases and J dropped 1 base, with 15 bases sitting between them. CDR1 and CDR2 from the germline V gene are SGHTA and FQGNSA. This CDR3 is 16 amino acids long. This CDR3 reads CASSWGPLGGTDTQYF. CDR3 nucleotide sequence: TGTGCCAGCAGCTGGGGACCCTTGGGTGGCACAGATACGCAGTATTTT.